This entry is about one T cell receptor beta chain. Using immunoSEQ multiplex PCR, the repertoire was profiled, and TCRdb retains in-frame clones only, with some absent. The data contain approximately 74,000 clones, around 80% of them seen just once; the ten biggest clones take up over 2%. This CDR3 has 14 amino acids. The V gene end was trimmed by 5 bases and the J gene end by 1 base; junction bases not matched to a gene: 4. Germline loops: CDR1 LNHDA, CDR2 SQIVND (reference sequence). The data were obtained in a study of blood T cell repertoires in COVID-19. The TCR originated in a man of 80 years or more with active or convalescent COVID-19. Sequencing used peripheral blood. The chain joins TRBV19 to TRBJ1-1, with 7 bases matching TRBD1. CDR3: CASSSRTGNTEAFF. CDR3 coding DNA: TGTGCCAGTAGTTCCAGGACAGGGAACACTGAAGCTTTCTTT.